This is a list of T cell receptor beta chains from one sample in a study of blood T cell repertoires in COVID-19. Only in-frame clones appear in the TCRdb table, and some are missing; sequencing was by immunoSEQ multiplex PCR. The profile shows roughly 120,000 clones, around 76% of them singletons. The source material was peripheral blood. The receptor set was obtained from a man aged 70-80 years with acute or convalescent COVID-19. Each CDR3 is given with its conserved first and last residue. Fields, in order: D gene, V gene, J gene, CDR3 protein. A D gene is named only where the DNA matches it firmly.

d_call: TRBD1
v_call: TRBV7-3
j_call: TRBJ1-2
cdr3_aa: CASSLTPTGGLSGYTF

d_call: TRBD1
v_call: TRBV5-1
j_call: TRBJ1-1
cdr3_aa: CASSPSGGMLSVTEAFF

d_call: NA
v_call: TRBV10-1
j_call: TRBJ2-7
cdr3_aa: CASSTYEQYF

d_call: NA
v_call: TRBV19
j_call: TRBJ1-5
cdr3_aa: CASSMSGGNQPQHF

d_call: TRBD1
v_call: TRBV5-1
j_call: TRBJ1-2
cdr3_aa: CASSANPGQGADGYTF

d_call: TRBD1
v_call: TRBV7-2
j_call: TRBJ2-7
cdr3_aa: CASTTDRAYEQYF

d_call: TRBD2
v_call: TRBV4-2
j_call: TRBJ2-5
cdr3_aa: CASSQGRVLAGGQETQYF

d_call: TRBD2
v_call: TRBV7-9
j_call: TRBJ2-1
cdr3_aa: CASSFTSGGKNEQFF

d_call: TRBD1
v_call: TRBV9
j_call: TRBJ1-6
cdr3_aa: CASTTGTGHSPLHF

d_call: NA
v_call: TRBV12-3/TRBV12-4
j_call: TRBJ1-1
cdr3_aa: CASSLTANTEAFF

d_call: TRBD2
v_call: TRBV3-1/TRBV3-2
j_call: TRBJ2-2
cdr3_aa: CASSQDWTSGARELFF

d_call: TRBD1
v_call: TRBV4-2
j_call: TRBJ1-2
cdr3_aa: CASGGQGGQLGGYTF

d_call: NA
v_call: TRBV7-3
j_call: TRBJ2-3
cdr3_aa: CASSLSRGADTQYF

d_call: TRBD1
v_call: TRBV6-2/TRBV6-3
j_call: TRBJ1-1
cdr3_aa: CASSYSPGVGTGYTEAFF

d_call: TRBD2
v_call: TRBV5-6
j_call: TRBJ2-7
cdr3_aa: CASSSAAGARGEQYF

d_call: NA
v_call: TRBV30
j_call: TRBJ2-7
cdr3_aa: CAWSDHFEQYF

d_call: NA
v_call: TRBV30
j_call: TRBJ2-7
cdr3_aa: CAWSVVARDSYEQYF

d_call: NA
v_call: TRBV29-1
j_call: TRBJ1-2
cdr3_aa: CSVAKGVSHTNYGYTF

d_call: TRBD2
v_call: TRBV5-1
j_call: TRBJ2-5
cdr3_aa: CASSLFSGGPSQETQYF

d_call: TRBD2
v_call: TRBV29-1
j_call: TRBJ2-7
cdr3_aa: CSVESAGGYEQYF

d_call: NA
v_call: TRBV2
j_call: TRBJ1-6
cdr3_aa: CASSEALGSSYNSPLHF

d_call: TRBD1
v_call: TRBV9
j_call: TRBJ2-6
cdr3_aa: CASSPGQGAHGANVLTF

d_call: TRBD2
v_call: TRBV19
j_call: TRBJ2-2
cdr3_aa: CASSIAGGTFRPGNTGELFF

d_call: NA
v_call: TRBV18
j_call: TRBJ2-5
cdr3_aa: CASSTGQIQETQYF

d_call: NA
v_call: TRBV10-3
j_call: TRBJ2-3
cdr3_aa: CAISALLAAGARDTQYF

d_call: TRBD2
v_call: TRBV3-1/TRBV3-2
j_call: TRBJ2-5
cdr3_aa: CASYRGRGAWTQYF

d_call: NA
v_call: TRBV5-1
j_call: TRBJ1-1
cdr3_aa: CASSSTTVNTEAFF

d_call: TRBD2
v_call: TRBV3-1/TRBV3-2
j_call: TRBJ2-5
cdr3_aa: CASSQAAGLAHETQYF

d_call: NA
v_call: TRBV5-8
j_call: TRBJ2-5
cdr3_aa: CASSLANQETQYF

d_call: TRBD1
v_call: TRBV13
j_call: TRBJ1-2
cdr3_aa: CASSLQGARIYGYTF

d_call: TRBD2
v_call: TRBV19
j_call: TRBJ2-1
cdr3_aa: CASSPIPGGSEEQFF

d_call: NA
v_call: TRBV5-4
j_call: TRBJ2-5
cdr3_aa: CASTQGFGETQYF

d_call: NA
v_call: TRBV5-1
j_call: TRBJ1-1
cdr3_aa: CASSLQRGSEAFF

d_call: NA
v_call: TRBV9
j_call: TRBJ2-5
cdr3_aa: CASSVGQQETQYF

d_call: NA
v_call: TRBV5-5
j_call: TRBJ1-1
cdr3_aa: CASSAGPRGMNTEAFF

d_call: NA
v_call: TRBV3-1/TRBV3-2
j_call: TRBJ2-1
cdr3_aa: CASSSDYQSYNEQFF

d_call: TRBD2
v_call: TRBV4-2
j_call: TRBJ2-5
cdr3_aa: CASSQGRRLAGGQETQYF